The rows below give T cell receptor beta chains drawn from one sample of a study of T cell changes during pregnancy in multiple sclerosis. Sequencing was performed with immunoSEQ multiplex PCR; in TCRdb, only in-frame clones are kept and a portion is missing. This table has about 28,000 clones, approximately 90% appearing once. Sequences were derived from CD4+ T cells from peripheral blood mononuclear cells, sampled in the first trimester of pregnancy. The receptors derive from a female donor in good health, enrolled as a control in a pregnancy study. Each CDR3 is given with its conserved first and last residue. A D gene is named only where the DNA matches it firmly. The listing skips clone size in some rows; elsewhere it reads once, few, many or a size class.

J gene: TRBJ1-4; clone size: -; V gene: TRBV11-2; D gene: -; CDR3 protein: CASSFFPGDEKLFF; CDR3 DNA: TGTGCCAGCAGCTTCTTCCCGGGGGATGAAAAACTGTTTTTT
J gene: TRBJ1-4; clone size: -; V gene: TRBV2; D gene: -; CDR3 protein: CASSLDRRANEKLFF; CDR3 DNA: TGTGCCAGCAGCCTCGACCGGCGGGCTAATGAAAAACTGTTTTTT
J gene: TRBJ1-6; clone size: -; V gene: TRBV7-6; D gene: TRBD1; CDR3 protein: CASSLGQGANSPLHF; CDR3 DNA: TGTGCCAGCAGCTTAGGTCAGGGGGCGAATTCACCCCTCCACTTT
J gene: TRBJ2-1; clone size: -; V gene: TRBV29-1; D gene: TRBD1; CDR3 protein: CSETGTAWGNEQFF; CDR3 DNA: TGCAGCGAAACAGGGACAGCGTGGGGTAATGAGCAGTTCTTC
J gene: TRBJ2-5; clone size: -; V gene: TRBV2; D gene: -; CDR3 protein: CASSDLSQETQYF; CDR3 DNA: TGTGCCAGTTCTGACTTAAGTCAAGAGACCCAGTACTTC
J gene: TRBJ2-3; clone size: -; V gene: TRBV7-3; D gene: TRBD1; CDR3 protein: CASSLTGQGADTQYF; CDR3 DNA: TGTGCCAGCAGCTTAACGGGACAGGGGGCAGATACGCAGTATTTT
J gene: TRBJ1-4; clone size: -; V gene: TRBV7-9; D gene: -; CDR3 protein: CASDGVGGEKLFF; CDR3 DNA: TGTGCCAGCGATGGCGTAGGGGGTGAAAAACTGTTTTTT
J gene: TRBJ1-1; clone size: few; V gene: TRBV5-6; D gene: TRBD1; CDR3 protein: CASSPLGTGVIDAEAFF; CDR3 DNA: TGTGCCAGCAGCCCGCTGGGGACAGGGGTGATTGACGCTGAAGCTTTCTTT
J gene: TRBJ1-5; clone size: -; V gene: TRBV5-1; D gene: -; CDR3 protein: CASKPEGGNQPQHF; CDR3 DNA: TGCGCCAGCAAACCTGAGGGTGGCAATCAGCCCCAGCATTTT
J gene: TRBJ2-7; clone size: -; V gene: TRBV15; D gene: -; CDR3 protein: CATSREPRSNHEQYF; CDR3 DNA: TGTGCCACCAGCAGGGAACCCCGGAGTAACCACGAGCAGTACTTC
J gene: TRBJ2-5; clone size: -; V gene: TRBV4-1; D gene: TRBD2; CDR3 protein: CASSQEQREEETQYF; CDR3 DNA: TGCGCCAGCAGCCAAGAGCAGCGGGAGGAAGAGACCCAGTACTTC
J gene: TRBJ1-3; clone size: -; V gene: TRBV6-5; D gene: -; CDR3 protein: CASSYSINGAGNTIYF; CDR3 DNA: TGTGCCAGCAGTTACTCGATTAACGGGGCTGGAAACACCATATATTTT
J gene: TRBJ1-6; clone size: -; V gene: TRBV10-2; D gene: -; CDR3 protein: CASSGNSPLHF; CDR3 DNA: TGCGCCAGCAGCGGGAATTCACCCCTCCACTTT
J gene: TRBJ2-1; clone size: -; V gene: TRBV6-5; D gene: -; CDR3 protein: CASGMGANEQFF; CDR3 DNA: TGTGCCAGCGGTATGGGGGCCAATGAGCAGTTCTTC
J gene: TRBJ1-4; clone size: -; V gene: TRBV5-8; D gene: -; CDR3 protein: CASSSRVGSYPNEKLFF; CDR3 DNA: TGTGCCAGCAGCTCGCGGGTAGGGAGCTATCCGAATGAAAAACTGTTTTTT
J gene: TRBJ2-2; clone size: once; V gene: TRBV5-1; D gene: -; CDR3 protein: CASSQGGTGELFF; CDR3 DNA: TGCGCCAGCAGCCAAGGAGGAACCGGGGAGCTGTTTTTT
J gene: TRBJ2-3; clone size: once; V gene: TRBV5-1; D gene: -; CDR3 protein: CASSLGSRSTDTQYF; CDR3 DNA: TGCGCCAGCAGCTTGGGGTCGCGGAGCACAGATACGCAGTATTTT
J gene: TRBJ1-2; clone size: -; V gene: TRBV2; D gene: -; CDR3 protein: CASSGGETHGYTF; CDR3 DNA: TGTGCCAGCAGTGGTGGGGAGACCCATGGCTACACCTTC
J gene: TRBJ2-2; clone size: once; V gene: TRBV5-6; D gene: TRBD1; CDR3 protein: CASSYAGTGSPGELFF; CDR3 DNA: TGTGCCAGCAGCTACGCCGGGACAGGGTCTCCCGGGGAGCTGTTTTTT
J gene: TRBJ2-5; clone size: -; V gene: TRBV14; D gene: -; CDR3 protein: CASSLLRGLKETQYF; CDR3 DNA: TGTGCCAGCAGCCTGCTGCGGGGGCTGAAAGAGACCCAGTACTTC
J gene: TRBJ2-2; clone size: -; V gene: TRBV14; D gene: -; CDR3 protein: CASSQEPRGANTGELFF; CDR3 DNA: TGTGCCAGCAGCCAAGAACCCAGGGGCGCGAACACCGGGGAGCTGTTTTTT
J gene: TRBJ2-1; clone size: once; V gene: TRBV4-3; D gene: TRBD2; CDR3 protein: CASSPGLAEYNEQFF; CDR3 DNA: TGCGCCAGCAGCCCAGGACTAGCGGAATACAATGAGCAGTTCTTC
J gene: TRBJ2-5; clone size: -; V gene: TRBV28; D gene: -; CDR3 protein: CASSWATMKETQYF; CDR3 DNA: TGTGCCAGCAGTTGGGCCACGATGAAAGAGACCCAGTACTTC
J gene: TRBJ2-2; clone size: -; V gene: TRBV18; D gene: -; CDR3 protein: CAQTRVANTGELFF; CDR3 DNA: TGTGCCCAAACCAGGGTCGCGAACACCGGGGAGCTGTTTTTT
J gene: TRBJ2-2; clone size: -; V gene: TRBV6-5; D gene: TRBD1; CDR3 protein: CASSTGGSRTGELFF; CDR3 DNA: TGTGCCAGCAGTACAGGGGGGTCGAGGACCGGGGAGCTGTTTTTT
J gene: TRBJ2-1; clone size: few; V gene: TRBV5-1; D gene: -; CDR3 protein: CASSLGDKYYYNEQFF; CDR3 DNA: TGCGCCAGCAGCTTGGGGGACAAATACTACTACAATGAGCAGTTCTTC
J gene: TRBJ2-1; clone size: -; V gene: TRBV12-5; D gene: -; CDR3 protein: CASGLSLRVGSYNEQFF; CDR3 DNA: TGTGCTAGTGGTTTGTCCCTCCGGGTGGGCTCCTACAATGAGCAGTTCTTC
J gene: TRBJ2-5; clone size: -; V gene: TRBV7-9; D gene: TRBD1; CDR3 protein: CASSSDRGLETQYF; CDR3 DNA: TGTGCCAGCAGCTCAGACAGGGGGCTAGAGACCCAGTACTTC
J gene: TRBJ1-4; clone size: -; V gene: TRBV19; D gene: -; CDR3 protein: CASRPGRSNEKLFF; CDR3 DNA: TGTGCCAGTCGGCCGGGAAGAAGTAATGAAAAACTGTTTTTT
J gene: TRBJ2-1; clone size: -; V gene: TRBV5-1; D gene: TRBD1; CDR3 protein: CASSLDTGGHNEQFF; CDR3 DNA: TGCGCCAGCAGCTTGGATACAGGGGGCCACAATGAGCAGTTCTTC
J gene: TRBJ1-1; clone size: -; V gene: TRBV19; D gene: TRBD1; CDR3 protein: CATHPGTGGHMNTEAFF; CDR3 DNA: TGTGCCACTCACCCCGGGACAGGGGGCCATATGAACACTGAAGCTTTCTTT
J gene: TRBJ1-2; clone size: -; V gene: TRBV5-1; D gene: TRBD1; CDR3 protein: CASSSDRDPANYGYTF; CDR3 DNA: TGCGCCAGCAGCTCGGACAGGGATCCCGCTAACTATGGCTACACCTTC
J gene: TRBJ1-3; clone size: -; V gene: TRBV6-4; D gene: -; CDR3 protein: CASTEQGILRGNTIYF; CDR3 DNA: TGTGCCAGCACCGAACAGGGAATTCTGCGAGGAAACACCATATATTTT
J gene: TRBJ1-1; clone size: -; V gene: TRBV19; D gene: TRBD1; CDR3 protein: CASSAENQGDTEAFF; CDR3 DNA: TGTGCCAGTAGTGCGGAAAATCAGGGGGACACTGAAGCTTTCTTT
J gene: TRBJ1-3; clone size: -; V gene: TRBV6-1; D gene: -; CDR3 protein: CASSEASFLSSGNTIYF; CDR3 DNA: TGTGCCAGCAGTGAAGCAAGTTTTCTTAGCTCTGGAAACACCATATATTTT
J gene: TRBJ2-4; clone size: -; V gene: TRBV6-1; D gene: -; CDR3 protein: CASIPDRRAKNIQYF; CDR3 DNA: TGTGCCAGCATCCCGGACAGACGAGCCAAAAACATTCAGTACTTC
J gene: TRBJ2-3; clone size: once; V gene: TRBV19; D gene: -; CDR3 protein: CASSGRLASTDTQYF; CDR3 DNA: TGTGCCAGTAGTGGGAGACTTGCAAGCACAGATACGCAGTATTTT
J gene: TRBJ2-3; clone size: -; V gene: TRBV7-3; D gene: TRBD2; CDR3 protein: CASSSRVGGSFSDTQYF; CDR3 DNA: TGTGCCAGCAGCTCCCGGGTAGGCGGGAGTTTTAGCGATACGCAGTATTTT
J gene: TRBJ2-1; clone size: once; V gene: TRBV19; D gene: TRBD1; CDR3 protein: CASNKDRGDYNEQFF; CDR3 DNA: TGTGCCAGTAACAAGGACAGGGGTGACTACAATGAGCAGTTCTTC
J gene: TRBJ1-3; clone size: -; V gene: TRBV5-1; D gene: -; CDR3 protein: CASSQAGYGGNTIYF; CDR3 DNA: TGCGCCAGCAGCCAAGCAGGTTATGGTGGAAACACCATATATTTT
J gene: TRBJ1-4; clone size: -; V gene: TRBV10-3; D gene: TRBD1; CDR3 protein: CAISDREANEKLFF; CDR3 DNA: TGTGCCATCAGCGACAGGGAGGCTAATGAAAAACTGTTTTTT
J gene: TRBJ1-3; clone size: -; V gene: TRBV7-9; D gene: -; CDR3 protein: CASSLSHRAGNTIYF; CDR3 DNA: TGTGCCAGCAGCTTATCACACAGGGCGGGAAACACCATATATTTT
J gene: TRBJ2-3; clone size: -; V gene: TRBV4-1; D gene: -; CDR3 protein: CASSQEGQGLTDTQYF; CDR3 DNA: TGCGCCAGCAGCCAAGAGGGCCAGGGCTTAACAGATACGCAGTATTTT
J gene: TRBJ1-6; clone size: -; V gene: TRBV9; D gene: TRBD1; CDR3 protein: CASSEGQGIDSPLHF; CDR3 DNA: TGTGCCAGCAGCGAGGGACAGGGGATTGATTCACCCCTCCACTTT
J gene: TRBJ2-7; clone size: -; V gene: TRBV5-4; D gene: TRBD1; CDR3 protein: CASSYGQGGIYEQYF; CDR3 DNA: TGTGCCAGCAGCTATGGACAGGGTGGGATCTACGAGCAGTACTTC
J gene: TRBJ1-1; clone size: once; V gene: TRBV7-9; D gene: -; CDR3 protein: CASSLSGRTEAFF; CDR3 DNA: TGTGCCAGCAGCCTTTCTGGCAGAACTGAAGCTTTCTTT
J gene: TRBJ2-7; clone size: -; V gene: TRBV2; D gene: TRBD2; CDR3 protein: CASSEGLADEQYF; CDR3 DNA: TGTGCCAGCAGTGAAGGGCTAGCGGACGAGCAGTACTTC
J gene: TRBJ2-3; clone size: -; V gene: TRBV6-5; D gene: TRBD2; CDR3 protein: CASGTSASTDTQYF; CDR3 DNA: TGTGCCAGCGGTACTAGCGCTAGCACAGATACGCAGTATTTT
J gene: TRBJ2-5; clone size: -; V gene: TRBV6-5; D gene: TRBD2; CDR3 protein: CASKKNPGGIETQYF; CDR3 DNA: TGTGCCAGCAAAAAGAATCCGGGAGGAATAGAGACCCAGTACTTC
J gene: TRBJ2-7; clone size: few; V gene: TRBV7-8; D gene: TRBD2; CDR3 protein: CASRTGLAGSYEQYF; CDR3 DNA: TGTGCCAGCAGAACCGGACTAGCGGGCTCCTACGAGCAGTACTTC
J gene: TRBJ1-1; clone size: -; V gene: TRBV28; D gene: -; CDR3 protein: CASSSLGAKNTEAFF; CDR3 DNA: TGTGCCAGCAGTTCTTTGGGGGCCAAAAACACTGAAGCTTTCTTT
J gene: TRBJ2-1; clone size: -; V gene: TRBV2; D gene: TRBD2; CDR3 protein: CASSVRTSGGEQFF; CDR3 DNA: TGTGCCAGCAGTGTAAGGACTAGCGGCGGTGAGCAGTTCTTC
J gene: TRBJ1-4; clone size: -; V gene: TRBV7-2; D gene: TRBD1; CDR3 protein: CASSLGSAGQGGKLFF; CDR3 DNA: TGTGCCAGCAGCTTAGGATCGGCGGGACAGGGAGGAAAACTGTTTTTT
J gene: TRBJ1-2; clone size: -; V gene: TRBV28; D gene: TRBD1; CDR3 protein: CASSLTSRGQHYGYTF; CDR3 DNA: TGTGCCAGCAGTTTAACCAGTAGGGGGCAACACTATGGCTACACCTTC